This T cell receptor (beta chain) was recovered during a study of cytomegalovirus exposure and HLA in healthy donors. This PCR relied on a set of 60 Vbeta primers and 13 Jbeta primers. Using immunoSEQ multiplex PCR, the repertoire was profiled, and TCRdb retains in-frame clones only, with some absent. The sample yields 150,000 to 200,000 clones, 79% seen once. The germline V and J ends were trimmed by 1 base and 9 bases, with 16 bases remaining between them. CDR1 and CDR2 (germline): MNHNS, SASEGT. The CDR3 extends over 15 amino acids. J is TRBJ1-5 and V is TRBV6-1; D is unresolved. The receptor comes from a woman aged 50 to 60 in good health and CMV-seronegative. Source material: PBMCs. CDR3 DNA: TGTGCCAGCAGTGAAGAACCCCGCGGACTGGGGCCCCAGCATTTT. Translation gives CASSEEPRGLGPQHF.